One and the same sample provided the 3 T cell receptor beta chains below, sequenced in a study of T cells in Graves' hyperthyroidism and ophthalmopathy (dated by TCRdb to between 2017 and 2020). The receptor library was made with multiplex PCR. Sequencing instrument: Illumina HiSeq 2000. The TCR beta CDR3 regions were amplified from RNA transcripts. The first round of RT-PCR for the TCR CDR3 was performed with the HTBI primer set and the Qiagen OneStep RT-PCR kit. TCRdb took the public reads, trimmed them with fastp at Q25, ran MiXCR for clone calling and kept in-frame beta chains. Each CDR3 protein gets just one entry, which takes the most common genes and DNA from the rows behind it. For this sample the table gives about 110,000 distinct CDR3 sequences, of which 15% to 20% were detected only once. Around two fifths of the sample is in the top ten clones. Sequences were obtained from blood. These receptors came from a woman in her 50s with Graves' hyperthyroidism.

The CDR3 DNA is TGTGCCACCAGTACGACACCCTCCTACAATGAGCAGTTCTTC. Translation: CATSTTPSYNEQFF. The J gene is TRBJ2-1, the V gene TRBV24-1; D not certain. The CDR3 has 14 amino acids. Germline-derived CDR1 and CDR2 are KGHDR and SFDVKD. V was shortened by 6 bases and J by 0 bases, with 8 bases between the two germline ends.

This clonotype has ten or more counts. The V gene is TRBV10-1, the J gene TRBJ2-7, with 9 bases fitting TRBD2. V shed 6 bases, J shed 6 bases, and the junction held 3 bases outside the gene matches. The CDR3 extends over 12 amino acids. Germline lookup yields CDR1 WNHNN and CDR2 SYGVQD (reference sequence). CDR3 nucleotide sequence: TGCGCCAGCAGGGGAGCGGGAGGCGAGCAGTACTTC. It specifies CASRGAGGEQYF.

This clonotype occurred many times. This chain links TRBV27 with TRBJ2-6, with D hard to call. V was clipped by 5 bases and J by 0 bases, with 5 bases between them. The CDR3 loop spans 14 amino acids. Germline V gives CDR1 MNHEY, CDR2 SMNVEV (reference sequence). CDR3 nucleotides: TGTGCCAGCAGTATCATCTCTGGGGCCAACGTCCTGACTTTC. Its translation: CASSIISGANVLTF.